These 24 T cell receptor beta chains share one sample of origin, sequenced in a study of read filtering for tumor transcriptome and immune sequencing. From 300 to 400 ng of RNA, a library with molecular barcoded alpha/delta and beta/gamma adaptors was made. TCRdb reanalysed the reads using MiXCR and keeps one entry per CDR3 protein. Of 35,000 to 50,000 distinct CDR3 sequences listed, less than 20% are singletons. Sequenced sample: a population of CD138-negative cells sorted from bone marrow. The receptor source for this set is a donor at least 40 years old with multiple myeloma.

In this sample, this clonotype turned up many times. The V and J genes are TRBV12-3 or TRBV12-4 and TRBJ1-5; D gene uncertain. This CDR3 is built from 15 residues. V was shortened by 3 bases and J by 2 bases, with 11 bases between the two germline ends. The CDR3 spells CASSFGPGGNQPQHF. The CDR3 bases are TGTGCCAGCAGTTTTGGCCCGGGAGGCAATCAGCCCCAGCATTTT.

This clonotype came up many times. This chain joins TRBV7-2 and TRBJ1-5; TRBD1 matches at 9 bases. The CDR3 consists of 14 residues. Trimming removed 5 bases from V and 6 bases from J; junction bases left unmatched: 5. In germline, CDR1 is SGHTA, CDR2 FQGNSA. Here the CDR3 DNA reads TGTGCCAGCAGCCTGGGACAGGGTGGTCAGCCCCAGCATTTT. Its protein is CASSLGQGGQPQHF.

This clonotype was detected ten times or more. At one boundary the junction diverges from the germline segment, which might be a read error. The genes are TRBV12-5 and TRBJ2-1; a possible D gene is TRBD2 (5 bases). This CDR3 comprises 16 residues. CDR1 is LGHNT, CDR2 FRNRAP, per germline. CDR3 sequence reads: CASARPGLSSYNELFF. DNA of the CDR3: TGTGCTAGTGCCCGACCGGGGTTAAGCTCCTACAATGAGCTGTTCTTC.

Turning to this clonotype: This clone may be a read error of a much larger clone one base away. The V call is TRBV6-2 or TRBV6-3, the J call TRBJ2-1; 10 bases match TRBD2. The CDR3 has 15 amino acids. V lost 6 bases to trimming and J lost 10 bases; unmatched junction nucleotides: 12. Germline V gene sequence: CDR1 MNHEY, CDR2 SVGEGT. The CDR3 DNA reads as TGTGCCAGCAGAACTAGCGGGGCGAGCTCCTACGAGCAGTTCTTC. Protein sequence: CASRTSGASSYEQFF.

Concerning this clonotype itself: This may be a read error, as it is one base from a much larger clone. The conserved phenylalanine or tryptophan normally closing the CDR3 is absent here, so this likely arose from a read error. The chain joins TRBV12-3 or TRBV12-4 to TRBJ1-1; D is undetermined. Trimming removed 1 base at V and 5 bases at J, with 2 bases between. The CDR3 loop spans 11 amino acids. CDR3 amino acids: CASSLGTEAFS. The CDR3 nucleotides read TGTGCCAGCAGTTTAGGGACTGAAGCTTTCTCT.

Notes on this clonotype: One junction end disagrees with the germline gene, perhaps due to a read error. The chain is built from TRBV13 and TRBJ2-1, with TRBD2 as a possible D gene (6 bases). Germline V lookup: CDR1 PRHDT, CDR2 FYEKMQ (reference sequence). This CDR3 region has 16 residues. The CDR3 nucleotides read TGTGCCAGCAGCTCCGGACTACCAAGGCCCTACAATGAGCAGCTCTTC. It encodes CASSSGLPRPYNEQLF.

Ten or more counts support this clonotype. This chain links TRBV29-1 with TRBJ2-5; 13 bases fit TRBD2. Trimming took 5 bases from V and 4 from J; bases not matched to a gene: 1. The CDR3 runs 13 residues. Germline V gene lookup returns CDR1 SQVTM and CDR2 ANQGSEA. CDR3 sequence: CSVRTSGGETQYF. The CDR3 DNA follows: TGCAGCGTTCGGACTAGCGGGGGAGAGACCCAGTACTTC.

This clonotype has a count of ten or more. V gene TRBV29-1 combines with J gene TRBJ2-1; D not certain. The ends were cut back, 3 bases at V and 2 bases at J, with 14 bases in the middle. The germline CDR1 and CDR2 sequences are SQVTM and ANQGSEA. The CDR3 is 15 residues long. CDR3 in DNA: TGCAGCGTTGATTCTGGCAAGGCTCCCTACAATGAGCAGTTCTTC. Translated: CSVDSGKAPYNEQFF.

There are many counts of this clonotype. The chain combines TRBV28 with TRBJ2-7; 8 bases match TRBD2. This CDR3 is 14 amino acids long. The V segment lost 6 bases and the J segment 5 bases; nucleotides outside the gene matches: 9. Germline CDR1 MDHEN, CDR2 SYDVKM. The CDR3 sequence: CASSQREYLHEQYF. CDR3 DNA: TGTGCCAGCAGCCAGCGGGAGTATCTCCACGAGCAGTACTTC. Complete variable domain (other parts from reference TRBV28 and TRBJ2-7): DVKVTQSSRYLVKRTGEKVFLECVQDMDHENMFWYRQDPGLGLRLIYFSYDVKMKEKGDIPEGYSVSREKKERFSLILESASTNQTSMYLCASSQREYLHEQYFGPGTRLTVT.

This clonotype has ten or more counts. This chain connects TRBV12-3 or TRBV12-4 to TRBJ2-1; D call uncertain. The CDR3 spans 12 residues. V dropped 6 bases and J dropped 8 bases, with 11 bases sitting between them. The CDR3 region has the DNA TGTGCCAGCAGCTTATTCTCCCATGAGCAGTTCTTC. The encoded protein is CASSLFSHEQFF.

This clonotype occurred many times. This CDR3 reads CSVPGVGDEQFF. The CDR3 nucleotides are TGCAGCGTCCCAGGGGTGGGAGATGAGCAGTTCTTC. The V and J genes are TRBV29-1 and TRBJ2-1, with D tentatively TRBD1 (6 bases). The CDR3 covers 12 residues. Trimming removed 6 bases from V and 8 bases from J, with 14 bases in between. The germline V gene has CDR1 SQVTM and CDR2 ANQGSEA.

In this sample, this clonotype turned up a few times. A read error is possible here, since a much larger clone lies one base away. The chain's CDR3 is CASSGVNTEASF. DNA for the CDR3: TGTGCCAGCAGTGGGGTAAACACTGAAGCTTCCTTT. The chain uses TRBV27 and TRBJ1-1, with unresolved D. The CDR3 runs 12 residues. Germline V gene data show CDR1 as MNHEY and CDR2 as SMNVEV (reference sequence).

Of note for this clonotype: With a much larger clone just one base away, this may be a read error. The CDR3 carries no conserved terminal phenylalanine or tryptophan, so it likely arises from a read error. The rearrangement links TRBV7-2 to TRBJ1-5, with a possible D match to TRBD1 (6 bases). Per the germline V gene, CDR1 is SGHTA and CDR2 is FQGNSA. The CDR3 runs to 15 residues. The V end lost 4 bases, the J end lost 7 bases, and 17 bases lay between the germline ends. CDR3 nucleotide sequence: TGTGCCAGCAGCTCATTCACAGGGTCCCAACAGCCCCAGCATCTT. The encoded protein is CASSSFTGSQQPQHL.

As concerns this clonotype: A much larger clonotype is one base distant, so this may be a read error. This sequence joins TRBV12-3 or TRBV12-4 and TRBJ2-1; tentatively, D is TRBD2 (6 bases). The CDR3 totals 13 residues. Between the trimmed V and J ends, which lost 11 bases and 6 bases, there was a span of 17 bases. CDR3 residues: CAGGEADLNEQFF. The CDR3 DNA reads TGTGCCGGCGGGGAAGCGGATCTCAATGAGCAGTTCTTC.

The sample holds a few counts of this clonotype. The V call is TRBV29-1, the J call TRBJ2-5, with TRBD2 identical over 10 bases. V shed 7 bases, J shed 4 bases, and the junction held 6 bases outside the gene matches. The V gene's germline CDR1 is SQVTM and CDR2 ANQGSEA. The CDR3 is made up of 13 amino acids. Here the CDR3 DNA reads TGCAGCGGCCTAGCGGGAGTTGTAGAGACCCAGTACTTC. Protein sequence: CSGLAGVVETQYF.

To note about this clonotype: It may be a read error: a sequence one base away is much more abundant. V gene TRBV28 combines with J gene TRBJ1-5; 12 bases fit TRBD1. V trimming: 6 bases; J trimming: 5 bases; junction bases outside the gene matches: 8. In germline, CDR1 is MDHEN, CDR2 SYDVKM. The CDR3 contains 16 residues. CDR3 sequence reads: CASRAGTGGAYQPQHF. DNA for the CDR3: TGTGCCAGCAGAGCCGGGACAGGGGGCGCTTATCAGCCCCAGCATTTT.

In its sample, this clonotype was seen many times. The rearrangement joins TRBV5-1 to TRBJ2-2; TRBD1 is a possible D gene (5 bases). Germline assignment: CDR1 SGHRS and CDR2 YFSETQ. The CDR3 spans 15 residues. Trimming cost V 1 base and J 1 base, with 8 bases left between them. Written as DNA, the CDR3 is TGCGCCAGCAGCTTGACCAGGGAGAACACCGGGGAGCTGTTTTTT. Protein: CASSLTRENTGELFF.

Comments on this clonotype: It may be a read error: a sequence one base away is much more abundant. The J gene is TRBJ2-3, the V gene TRBV20-1; TRBD1 might be the D (6 bases). V was trimmed by 3 bases and J by 2 bases, leaving 15 bases between them. This CDR3 contains 15 residues. CDR1 and CDR2 (germline): DFQATT, SNEGSKA (reference sequence). The CDR3 DNA reads TGCAGTGCTAGTCCGGACAGAATTAACACAGATACGCAGTATTTT. Amino acid sequence: CSASPDRINTDTQYF.

This clonotype appeared a single time. This may be a read error: a much more frequent sequence differs by one nucleotide. No conserved phenylalanine or tryptophan is present at the end of the CDR3, so a read error is the likely explanation. The chain recombines TRBV28 with TRBJ1-5, with D possibly being TRBD1 (5 bases). CDR1 is MDHEN, CDR2 SYDVKM, per germline. This CDR3 contains 13 residues. V shed 3 bases and J shed 6 bases, with 9 bases lying between them. CDR3 loop: CASSFPGTQPQHS. CDR3 DNA sequence: TGTGCCAGCAGTTTCCCAGGGACTCAGCCCCAGCATTCT.

Points on this clonotype: Because it lacks the conserved phenylalanine or tryptophan at the end, this CDR3 is likely a read error. The chain employs TRBV11-2 and TRBJ2-5; weak D call: TRBD2 (7 bases). CDR1 SGHAT and CDR2 FQNNGV come from the germline V gene. The CDR3 totals 17 residues. DNA of the CDR3: TGTGCCAGCACCTTAGGTGTCCGGGGGGCCAACCAAGAGACCCAGTACTAC. It translates to CASTLGVRGANQETQYY.

This clonotype was picked up many times. The chain has TRBV27 and TRBJ2-1; a possible D gene is TRBD2 (6 bases). The V gene's germline CDR1 is MNHEY and CDR2 SMNVEV (reference sequence). Trimming shortened V by 5 bases and J by 6 bases, and 11 bases separated the two germline ends. The CDR3 runs to 13 residues. The CDR3 sequence is CASSGLPSNEQFF. The CDR3 coding sequence is TGTGCCAGCAGTGGACTACCTAGCAATGAGCAGTTCTTC.

Concerning this clonotype itself: A much larger clone differs from this one at a single base, so this may be a read error. V and J are TRBV20-1 and TRBJ2-7, with no clear D. The germline V gene encodes CDR1 DFQATT and CDR2 SNEGSKA (reference sequence). The CDR3 runs 12 residues. The CDR3 reads CSAWKDPYEQHF. In DNA form, the CDR3 reads TGCAGTGCTTGGAAAGATCCCTACGAGCAGCACTTC.

This clonotype was detected only a few times. The J gene is TRBJ1-1, the V gene TRBV28; tentative D call: TRBD1 (6 bases). Trimming took 6 bases from V and 0 from J, leaving 14 bases between them. Germline CDR1 is MDHEN and CDR2 is SYDVKM. The CDR3 loop spans 15 amino acids. CDR3 amino acids: CASSYLGALNTEAFF. The CDR3 coding sequence is TGTGCCAGCAGCTACCTGGGGGCCCTGAACACTGAAGCTTTCTTT.

This clonotype was observed at least ten times. CDR3 sequence reads: CASSYETGAYEQYF. In nucleotides, the CDR3 is TGTGCCAGCAGTTACGAGACAGGGGCCTACGAGCAGTACTTC. This chain joins TRBV6-2 or TRBV6-3 and TRBJ2-7; 8 bases are a match to TRBD1. The CDR3 contains 14 residues. The germline V gene encodes CDR1 MNHEY and CDR2 SVGEGT. Unmatched junction bases numbered 2, after V lost 2 bases and J lost 2 bases.